The rows below give T cell receptor beta chains drawn from one sample of a study of siplizumab effects on memory and regulatory T cells. TCRdb's copy holds only in-frame clones and misses some; the assay was immunoSEQ multiplex PCR. The profile covers around 100,000 clones, with 94% appearing a single time and approximately 0.66% taken by the ten largest. The sample was Tregs sorted from blood. The receptor source for this set is a human donor in good health. Both conserved end residues are part of each CDR3. The order of the fields is clone size, J gene, V gene, D gene, CDR3 protein, CDR3 DNA. D genes are given only for firm matches. Size is stated for part of the rows, as once, few or many counts, or as a class when the clone is expanded.

clone_size: -; j_call: TRBJ2-1; v_call: TRBV5-1; d_call: TRBD2; cdr3_aa: CASSRLGTSVYNEQFF; cdr3_nt: TGCGCCAGCAGCAGACTCGGGACTAGTGTTTACAATGAGCAGTTCTTC
clone_size: few; j_call: TRBJ2-5; v_call: TRBV6-1; d_call: -; cdr3_aa: CASRERRSQETQYF; cdr3_nt: TGTGCCAGCAGGGAACGACGGAGCCAAGAGACCCAGTACTTC
clone_size: -; j_call: TRBJ1-1; v_call: TRBV15; d_call: -; cdr3_aa: CATSRDWAGGTFF; cdr3_nt: -
clone_size: -; j_call: TRBJ2-1; v_call: TRBV7-9; d_call: -; cdr3_aa: CASSFSSVYLNEQFF; cdr3_nt: TGTGCCAGCAGCTTTAGCTCGGTCTACCTCAATGAGCAGTTCTTC
clone_size: -; j_call: TRBJ2-3; v_call: TRBV5-1; d_call: TRBD2; cdr3_aa: CASSRGLAGDTQYF; cdr3_nt: TGCGCCAGCAGCAGAGGACTAGCGGGAGATACGCAGTATTTT
clone_size: -; j_call: TRBJ1-1; v_call: TRBV5-1; d_call: -; cdr3_aa: CASSYDGAEAFF; cdr3_nt: TGCGCCAGCAGCTACGATGGGGCTGAAGCTTTCTTT
clone_size: few; j_call: TRBJ1-1; v_call: TRBV21-1; d_call: -; cdr3_aa: CASRIQGAGQPNTEAFF; cdr3_nt: TGTGCCAGCAGAATCCAAGGGGCAGGGCAGCCCAACACTGAAGCTTTCTTT
clone_size: -; j_call: TRBJ2-2; v_call: TRBV7-3; d_call: -; cdr3_aa: CASSLAGVDTGELFF; cdr3_nt: TGTGCCAGCAGCCTCGCCGGAGTTGACACCGGGGAGCTGTTTTTT
clone_size: once; j_call: TRBJ2-5; v_call: TRBV9; d_call: -; cdr3_aa: CASSVGQGGETQYF; cdr3_nt: TGTGCCAGCAGCGTAGGGCAGGGCGGCGAGACCCAGTACTTC
clone_size: -; j_call: TRBJ1-1; v_call: TRBV5-4; d_call: -; cdr3_aa: CASSLPGNTEAFF; cdr3_nt: TGTGCCAGCAGCTTGCCAGGGAACACTGAAGCTTTCTTT
clone_size: -; j_call: TRBJ1-4; v_call: TRBV19; d_call: -; cdr3_aa: CASSTGRGLTNEKLFF; cdr3_nt: TGTGCCAGTAGTACCGGGAGGGGCCTCACTAATGAAAAACTGTTTTTT
clone_size: -; j_call: TRBJ2-5; v_call: TRBV6-6; d_call: -; cdr3_aa: CASSARWGQETQYF; cdr3_nt: TGTGCCAGCAGCGCCCGGTGGGGCCAAGAGACCCAGTACTTC
clone_size: -; j_call: TRBJ2-1; v_call: TRBV6-6; d_call: TRBD2; cdr3_aa: CASRGSGDSYNEQFF; cdr3_nt: TGTGCCAGCAGGGGGAGCGGGGACTCCTACAATGAGCAGTTCTTC
clone_size: -; j_call: TRBJ2-5; v_call: TRBV19; d_call: TRBD2; cdr3_aa: CASSMSTSGRASIGTQYF; cdr3_nt: TGTGCCAGTAGTATGTCGACTAGCGGGAGGGCCTCCATAGGGACCCAGTACTTC
clone_size: -; j_call: TRBJ2-7; v_call: TRBV4-1; d_call: -; cdr3_aa: CASSQEDITDISYEQYF; cdr3_nt: TGCGCCAGCAGCCAGGAGGATATTACAGATATCTCCTACGAGCAGTACTTC
clone_size: -; j_call: TRBJ2-7; v_call: TRBV4-2; d_call: -; cdr3_aa: CASSQDPLYEQYF; cdr3_nt: TGTGCCAGCAGCCAAGATCCCCTCTACGAGCAGTACTTC
clone_size: -; j_call: TRBJ1-1; v_call: TRBV12-5; d_call: -; cdr3_aa: CASGLAMTDSNTEAFF; cdr3_nt: TGTGCTAGTGGGTTGGCCATGACAGATTCGAACACTGAAGCTTTCTTT
clone_size: -; j_call: TRBJ1-5; v_call: TRBV7-9; d_call: TRBD1; cdr3_aa: CASSQSSDRANQPQHF; cdr3_nt: TGTGCCAGCAGTCAATCCTCGGACAGGGCCAATCAGCCCCAGCATTTT
clone_size: -; j_call: TRBJ1-6; v_call: TRBV28; d_call: TRBD1; cdr3_aa: CASSLFRTGTSYNSPLHF; cdr3_nt: TGTGCCAGCAGTTTATTTCGGACAGGGACCAGCTATAATTCACCCCTCCACTTT
clone_size: -; j_call: TRBJ2-1; v_call: TRBV27; d_call: TRBD2; cdr3_aa: CASSFGRTSGSYNEQFF; cdr3_nt: TGTGCCAGCAGTTTTGGAAGGACTAGCGGGAGTTACAATGAGCAGTTCTTC
clone_size: -; j_call: TRBJ2-3; v_call: TRBV10-3; d_call: -; cdr3_aa: CAISRADTQYF; cdr3_nt: TGTGCCATCAGTAGGGCAGATACGCAGTATTTT
clone_size: -; j_call: TRBJ2-1; v_call: TRBV14; d_call: -; cdr3_aa: CASSQDGALAGAYNEQFF; cdr3_nt: TGTGCCAGCAGCCAAGATGGAGCCCTCGCGGGCGCCTACAATGAGCAGTTCTTC
clone_size: -; j_call: TRBJ2-7; v_call: TRBV4-1; d_call: -; cdr3_aa: CASSRRTASYDEQYF; cdr3_nt: TGCGCCAGCAGCCGAAGGACAGCGAGCTACGACGAGCAGTACTTC
clone_size: -; j_call: TRBJ1-2; v_call: TRBV4-1; d_call: TRBD1; cdr3_aa: CASSQDRTGGYGYTF; cdr3_nt: TGCGCCAGCAGCCAAGACCGGACAGGAGGCTATGGCTACACCTTC
clone_size: -; j_call: TRBJ2-1; v_call: TRBV18; d_call: TRBD2; cdr3_aa: CASSQWGGSSYNEQFF; cdr3_nt: TGTGCCAGCTCACAATGGGGAGGGAGCTCCTACAATGAGCAGTTCTTC
clone_size: once; j_call: TRBJ1-4; v_call: TRBV5-6; d_call: -; cdr3_aa: CASSLLGGGSTNEKLFF; cdr3_nt: TGTGCCAGCAGCTTACTCGGAGGGGGGTCAACTAATGAAAAACTGTTTTTT
clone_size: -; j_call: TRBJ2-1; v_call: TRBV7-9; d_call: -; cdr3_aa: CASSLGQINEQFF; cdr3_nt: TGTGCCAGCAGCTTAGGCCAGATCAATGAGCAGTTCTTC